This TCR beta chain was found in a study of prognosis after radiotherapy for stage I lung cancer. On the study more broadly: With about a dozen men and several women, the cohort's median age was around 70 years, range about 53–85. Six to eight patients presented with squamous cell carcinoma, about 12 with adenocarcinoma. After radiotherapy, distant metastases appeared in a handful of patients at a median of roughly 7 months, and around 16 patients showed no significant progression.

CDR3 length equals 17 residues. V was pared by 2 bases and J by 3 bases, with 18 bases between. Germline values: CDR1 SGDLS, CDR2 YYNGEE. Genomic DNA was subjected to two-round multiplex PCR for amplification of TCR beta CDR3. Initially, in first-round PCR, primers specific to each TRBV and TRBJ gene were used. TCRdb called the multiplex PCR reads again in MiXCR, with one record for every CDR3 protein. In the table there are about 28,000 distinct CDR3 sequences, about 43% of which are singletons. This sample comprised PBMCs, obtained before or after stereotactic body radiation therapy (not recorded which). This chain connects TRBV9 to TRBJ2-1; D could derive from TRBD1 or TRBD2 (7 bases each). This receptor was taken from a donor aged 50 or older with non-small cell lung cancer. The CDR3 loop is CASSVEGGTVDYNEQFF. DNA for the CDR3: TGTGCCAGCAGCGTCGAGGGGGGGACAGTTGACTACAATGAGCAGTTCTTC.